The 13 T cell receptor beta chains given below trace back to one sample, sequenced in a study of beta chain features in type 1 diabetes. For these receptors, no antigen is known. Of the isolated RNA, all was reverse transcribed, and so the sequenced material was expressed TCRB transcripts. Method: immunoSEQ multiplex PCR; TCRdb's copy keeps in-frame clones and lacks some. The sample has 640,000 or so clones, 11% to 15% seen once. The study, taken as a whole, reports: All four CD4+ subsets from Type 1 diabetes patients carried moderately but significantly shorter TCRB CDR3s.

The specimen sequenced was naive CD4+ T cells from blood. The receptor source for this set is a man aged 18 to 29 with type 1 diabetes.

This clone was seen a few times. The J gene is TRBJ2-7, the V gene TRBV7-9; either TRBD1 or TRBD2 may supply D (5 bases each). The germline gives CDR1 SEHNR, CDR2 FQNEAQ (reference sequence). The V end was cut by 4 bases, the J end by 9 bases, with 13 bases between. The CDR3 is 12 residues long. The CDR3: CASSSLGERQYF. The CDR3 DNA is TGTGCCAGCAGCTCCTTAGGGGAGCGGCAGTACTTC.

The V and J genes are TRBV4-1 and TRBJ2-7; 9 bases fit TRBD2. Germline V lookup: CDR1 MGHRA, CDR2 YSYEKL. The V segment lost 2 bases and the J segment 6 bases; nucleotides outside the gene matches: 11. The CDR3 sequence is 16 residues long. Here the CDR3 reads CASSQPRIAGVAEQYF. The CDR3 nucleotides are TGCGCCAGCAGCCAACCCCGGATAGCGGGAGTAGCCGAGCAGTACTTC.

In this sample, this clone turned up a few times. The rearrangement joins TRBV7-2 to TRBJ1-5; tentative D call: TRBD1 (5 bases). The CDR3 has 17 amino acids. Between the trimmed V and J ends, which lost 4 bases and 0 bases, there was a span of 16 bases. CDR1 and CDR2 from the germline V gene are SGHTA and FQGNSA. The CDR3 spells CASSSGREVYSNQPQHF. The CDR3 DNA is TGTGCCAGCAGCTCCGGCAGGGAGGTTTATAGCAATCAGCCCCAGCATTTT.

The sample holds a few counts of this clone. A read error may produce the germline difference seen at one junction end. The genes are TRBV6-1 and TRBJ2-7; 8 bases agree with TRBD1. The CDR3 extends over 10 amino acids. The germline V gene has CDR1 MNHNS and CDR2 SASEGT. The CDR3 DNA is TGTGCCAGCAGTGAGACCAGGGGGCACTTC. Translated, it gives CASSETRGHF.

The chain joins TRBV5-8 to TRBJ2-5; D gene uncertain. Trimming shortened V by 0 bases and J by 2 bases, and 8 bases separated the two germline ends. Germline loops: CDR1 SGHTS, CDR2 YDEGEE. The CDR3 extends over 14 amino acids. The CDR3 sequence is CASSLESAQETQYF. The CDR3 region has the DNA TGTGCCAGCAGCTTGGAGTCAGCACAAGAGACCCAGTACTTC.

This clone was counted a few times. This sequence joins TRBV4-2 and TRBJ2-1; 8 bases match TRBD2. The junction had 12 bases not matched to a gene; V was cut back by 4 bases and J by 4 bases. The CDR3 is 17 residues long. Germline V lookup: CDR1 LGHNA, CDR2 YNFKEQ. CDR3 loop: CASSPFDGRAKYNEQFF. CDR3 coding DNA: TGTGCCAGCAGCCCATTTGACGGGAGGGCCAAGTACAATGAGCAGTTCTTC.

The gene calls are TRBV5-4 and TRBJ1-3, with a tentative D call TRBD1 (5 bases). The germline V gene encodes CDR1 SGHNT and CDR2 YYREEE (reference sequence). V was trimmed by 0 bases and J by 4 bases, leaving 11 bases between them. The CDR3 sequence is 15 residues long. The CDR3 region is CASSLGRDFGNTIYF. The CDR3 nucleotides read TGTGCCAGCAGCTTGGGACGGGACTTCGGAAACACCATATATTTT.

The rearrangement links TRBV5-1 to TRBJ1-1, with D possibly being TRBD1 (5 bases). V gave up 3 bases and J gave up 1 base, with 16 bases separating them. CDR1 is SGHRS, CDR2 YFSETQ, per germline. This CDR3 contains 16 residues. This chain's CDR3 is CASSSARTSRNTEAFF. DNA for the CDR3: TGCGCCAGCAGCTCCGCCCGGACATCTAGGAACACTGAAGCTTTCTTT.

This clone was observed a handful of times. The gene calls are TRBV18 and TRBJ2-7; TRBD2 matches 11 bases. V was pared by 3 bases and J by 2 bases, with 12 bases of the junction left unmatched. CDR1 and CDR2 from the germline V gene are KGHSH and LQKENI. CDR3 size: 18 residues. The DNA of the CDR3 is TGTGCCAGCTCACCGTACCAAACTCTAGCGGGGGGAACCTACGAGCAGTACTTC. This gives the protein CASSPYQTLAGGTYEQYF.

V gene TRBV25-1 combines with J gene TRBJ2-5; D gene unclear. Germline CDR1 reads MGHDK; CDR2 reads SYGVNS. V dropped 4 bases and J dropped 4 bases, with 4 bases sitting between them. The CDR3 runs to 11 residues. CDR3 bases: TGTGCCAGCAGTGTATCAGAGACCCAGTACTTC. This translates into CASSVSETQYF.

With regard to this clone: This sample includes further DNA sequences coding for the same CDR3. This chain connects TRBV2 to TRBJ2-5; 9 nucleotides match TRBD2. Germline V gives CDR1 SNHLY, CDR2 FYNNEI. The trim removed 4 bases at V and 4 bases at J, leaving 1 base unmatched. CDR3 length equals 13 residues. CDR3: CASSGGLAETQYF. Here the CDR3 DNA reads TGTGCCAGCAGTGGGGGACTAGCAGAGACCCAGTACTTC.

This chain links TRBV7-9 with TRBJ1-1; D call uncertain. V was shortened by 5 bases and J by 1 base, with 14 bases between the two germline ends. This CDR3 contains 15 residues. Per germline, CDR1 SEHNR and CDR2 FQNEAQ (reference sequence). In DNA form, the CDR3 reads TGTGCCAGCAGCCACGGTCAGGCCACGAACACTGAAGCTTTCTTT. It encodes CASSHGQATNTEAFF.

This chain joins TRBV5-4 and TRBJ2-5, with a tentative D call TRBD2 (6 bases). This CDR3 has 14 amino acids. Trimming shortened V by 5 bases and J by 0 bases, and 11 bases separated the two germline ends. Germline CDR1 is SGHNT and CDR2 is YYREEE (reference sequence). The chain's CDR3 is CASSSIADQETQYF. CDR3 in DNA: TGTGCCAGCAGTTCAATAGCGGACCAAGAGACCCAGTACTTC. Drawing the rest from reference TRBV5-4 and TRBJ2-5, the complete variable domain is ETGVTQSPTHLIKTRGQQVTLRCSSQSGHNTVSWYQQALGQGPQFIFQYYREEENGRGNFPPRFSGLQFPNYSSELNVNALELDDSALYLCASSSIADQETQYFGPGTRLLVL.